Listed below are T cell receptor beta chains from one sample, sequenced in a study of blood T cell repertoires in COVID-19. The method was immunoSEQ multiplex PCR; TCRdb's version includes in-frame clones alone and lacks a portion of them. The sample records just under 50,000 clones, around 84% being singletons. The material sequenced was peripheral blood. These receptors all come from a human donor in a cohort sampled during active COVID-19. The CDR3 runs from the conserved cysteine through the conserved F or W. D genes are given only for firm matches. Size tells how often a clone was seen (once, few, many) or the class of an expanded clone, and some rows leave it out.

-	TRBJ2-2	-	TRBV7-2	CASSLSHRVSTGELFF	TGTGCCAGCAGCTTAAGTCACAGGGTTTCCACCGGGGAGCTGTTTTTT
-	TRBJ2-3	TRBD2	TRBV5-4	CASSPGLAPGDTQYF	TGTGCCAGCAGCCCGGGACTAGCACCCGGGGATACGCAGTATTTT
-	TRBJ2-1	-	TRBV11-1	CASSLVRGRDNEQFF	TGTGCCAGCAGCTTGGTAAGGGGCAGGGATAATGAGCAGTTCTTC
-	TRBJ2-2	TRBD1	TRBV3-1/TRBV3-2	CASSPRDRGAGELFF	TGTGCCAGCAGCCCCCGGGACAGGGGGGCCGGGGAGCTGTTTTTT
-	TRBJ2-7	TRBD1	TRBV6-6	CASSYTGQGKDEQYF	TGTGCCAGCAGTTACACGGGACAGGGAAAGGACGAGCAGTACTTC
-	TRBJ2-1	-	TRBV24-1	CATSDWGTYNEQFF	TGTGCCACCAGTGATTGGGGGACTTATAATGAGCAGTTCTTC
-	TRBJ1-5	-	TRBV27	CASSFSGVGSNQPQHF	TGTGCCAGCAGTTTTTCGGGGGTCGGTAGCAATCAGCCCCAGCATTTT
-	TRBJ2-7	-	TRBV28	CASSPSKTTPDEQYF	TGTGCCAGCAGCCCCTCCAAGACTACCCCGGACGAGCAGTACTTC
-	TRBJ1-3	-	TRBV7-6	CASSRMNSGQGNTIYF	TGTGCCAGCAGCCGTATGAACAGTGGGCAAGGAAACACCATATATTTT
-	TRBJ2-1	-	TRBV10-3	CAISDLRDNEQFF	TGTGCCATCAGTGATCTCCGGGACAATGAGCAGTTCTTC
-	TRBJ2-6	-	TRBV5-4	CASSLERSGANVLTF	TGTGCCAGCAGCTTGGAGAGATCTGGGGCCAACGTCCTGACTTTC
once	TRBJ2-5	TRBD2	TRBV10-1	CASSEDVSGSGETQYF	TGCGCCAGCAGTGAGGATGTTAGCGGGAGTGGAGAGACCCAGTACTTC
-	TRBJ2-2	TRBD1	TRBV7-2	CASSIQGAGGELFF	TGTGCCAGCAGCATACAGGGGGCGGGCGGGGAGCTGTTTTTT
-	TRBJ2-7	-	TRBV6-2/TRBV6-3	CASSYLGNQGSGEQYF	TGTGCCAGCAGTTATCTAGGGAACCAGGGTTCGGGCGAGCAGTACTTC
-	TRBJ1-5	-	TRBV30	CAWSSGYFDQPQHF	TGTGCCTGGAGTAGCGGCTATTTTGATCAGCCCCAGCATTTT
once	TRBJ2-7	-	TRBV19	CASSPPDRQPFYEQYF	TGTGCCAGTAGTCCCCCCGACAGGCAGCCCTTTTACGAGCAGTACTTC
-	TRBJ1-1	-	TRBV30	CAWSGGGKGTEAFF	TGTGCCTGGAGTGGAGGAGGGAAAGGCACTGAAGCTTTCTTT
-	TRBJ2-2	TRBD2	TRBV9	CASSVGSGSFPGELFF	TGTGCCAGCAGCGTAGGTAGCGGGAGTTTCCCCGGGGAGCTGTTTTTT
once	TRBJ1-6	-	TRBV10-3	CAISDLGGGDSPLHF	TGTGCCATCAGTGACTTGGGGGGGGGCGATTCACCCCTCCACTTT
-	TRBJ2-3	-	TRBV21-1	CASSKPGLAGVDTQYF	TGTGCCAGCAGTAAGCCGGGACTAGCGGGAGTAGATACGCAGTATTTT
few	TRBJ2-1	TRBD2	TRBV6-1	CASSDGLAGSNEQFF	TGTGCCAGCAGTGATGGTCTAGCGGGCTCCAATGAGCAGTTCTTC
-	TRBJ2-3	TRBD2	TRBV11-2	CASSLGLAGATDTQYF	TGTGCCAGCAGCTTAGGCCTAGCGGGAGCCACAGATACGCAGTATTTT
-	TRBJ1-2	TRBD1	TRBV30	CAWSAGTGGAYGYTF	TGTGCCTGGAGTGCAGGGACAGGGGGCGCCTATGGCTACACCTTC
once	TRBJ2-7	TRBD1	TRBV5-1	CASSFRGHGHEQYF	TGCGCCAGCAGCTTTAGGGGGCACGGCCACGAGCAGTACTTC
-	TRBJ1-1	-	TRBV7-9	CASSLQGINTEAFF	TGTGCCAGCAGCTTGCAGGGGATTAACACTGAAGCTTTCTTT
once	TRBJ2-3	TRBD2	TRBV9	CASSQTGLAGDTQYF	TGTGCCAGCAGCCAGACGGGACTAGCGGGAGATACGCAGTATTTT
-	TRBJ2-4	TRBD2	TRBV15	CATRGPRGDQYF	TGTGCCACCAGGGGCCCCCGGGGGGATCAGTACTTC
-	TRBJ1-3	-	TRBV6-5	CASRGTGFSGNTIYF	TGTGCCAGCAGAGGAACAGGATTCTCTGGAAACACCATATATTTT
-	TRBJ1-4	TRBD1	TRBV19	CASSMGTGGVANEKLFF	TGTGCCAGTAGTATGGGGACAGGGGGCGTTGCTAATGAAAAACTGTTTTTT
-	TRBJ2-5	TRBD1	TRBV24-1	CATSDPGQGAETQYF	TGTGCCACCAGTGATCCCGGACAGGGGGCCGAGACCCAGTACTTC
-	TRBJ2-5	TRBD2	TRBV10-3	CAISVGTSGKETQYF	TGTGCCATCAGTGTCGGGACTAGCGGGAAGGAGACCCAGTACTTC
-	TRBJ2-1	-	TRBV27	CASSLVAGPYNEQFF	TGTGCCAGCAGTTTAGTTGCGGGGCCCTACAATGAGCAGTTCTTC
-	TRBJ2-1	TRBD2	TRBV11-3	CASSTGLAGAYEQFF	TGTGCCAGCAGCACTGGACTAGCGGGAGCCTATGAGCAGTTCTTC
-	TRBJ1-2	-	TRBV7-9	CASSLQVNYGYTF	TGTGCCAGCAGCTTACAGGTGAACTATGGCTACACCTTC
-	TRBJ1-1	TRBD1	TRBV10-3	CAIGSSGTGTLSTEAFF	TGTGCCATCGGTTCTTCCGGGACAGGGACACTTAGCACTGAAGCTTTCTTT
-	TRBJ2-5	TRBD1	TRBV18	CASSPLPRGQETQYF	TGTGCCAGCTCACCTCTCCCAAGGGGGCAGGAGACCCAGTACTTC
-	TRBJ1-2	-	TRBV28	CASLAGPSYGYTF	TGTGCCAGCCTAGCGGGTCCGTCCTATGGCTACACCTTC
-	TRBJ1-2	-	TRBV7-2	CASSFSSERGYTF	TGTGCCAGCAGCTTTTCTTCGGAGCGTGGCTACACCTTC
-	TRBJ1-1	-	TRBV19	CASSIGQVEAFF	TGTGCCAGTAGTATAGGACAGGTTGAAGCTTTCTTT
-	TRBJ1-1	-	TRBV19	CASSIGGNTEAFF	TGTGCCAGTAGTATCGGCGGGAACACTGAAGCTTTCTTT
-	TRBJ1-6	TRBD1	TRBV5-1	CASSLGGTADNSPLHF	TGCGCCAGCAGCTTGGGGGGGACAGCTGATAATTCACCCCTCCACTTT
-	TRBJ1-5	TRBD1	TRBV6-6	CASSYGQGSNQPQHF	TGTGCCAGCAGTTACGGACAGGGTAGCAATCAGCCCCAGCATTTT
-	TRBJ1-5	TRBD1	TRBV20-1	CSASKGQGNSQPQHF	TGCAGTGCTAGTAAGGGACAGGGGAACAGTCAGCCCCAGCATTTT
-	TRBJ2-2	TRBD1	TRBV10-3	CAIGGTGGTGELFF	TGTGCCATCGGGGGGACAGGGGGCACCGGGGAGCTGTTTTTT
-	TRBJ2-1	-	TRBV9	CASSVGTESYNEQFF	TGTGCCAGCAGCGTAGGAACAGAATCCTACAATGAGCAGTTCTTC
-	TRBJ1-1	TRBD1	TRBV28	CAINEAGGGDTEAFF	TGTGCCATCAACGAAGCAGGGGGCGGGGACACTGAAGCTTTCTTT
-	TRBJ2-7	-	TRBV3-1/TRBV3-2	CASSPGTRGYEQYF	TGTGCCAGCAGCCCCGGGACTCGGGGCTACGAGCAGTACTTC
-	TRBJ2-1	TRBD2	TRBV5-8	CASSPTGLAVYNEQFF	TGTGCCAGCAGCCCCACCGGACTAGCGGTTTACAATGAGCAGTTCTTC
once	TRBJ2-7	-	TRBV18	CASSRERAYEQYF	TGTGCCAGCTCACGAGAGAGGGCCTACGAGCAGTACTTC
-	TRBJ2-1	-	TRBV7-3	CASSPRDYNEQFF	TGTGCCAGCAGCCCCCGGGACTACAATGAGCAGTTCTTC
-	TRBJ1-1	TRBD1	TRBV19	CASTRTGPEAFF	TGTGCCAGTACCCGGACAGGGCCTGAAGCTTTCTTT
-	TRBJ2-7	TRBD1	TRBV29-1	CSVEGTRGQGSPREQYF	TGCAGCGTTGAAGGGACACGGGGACAGGGATCCCCTCGGGAGCAGTACTTC
-	TRBJ1-4	TRBD1	TRBV24-1	CATSGTGAGEKLFF	TGTGCCACCAGTGGGACAGGGGCTGGAGAAAAACTGTTTTTT
-	TRBJ2-2	-	TRBV7-8	CASSLEDSLYTGELFF	TGTGCCAGCAGCCTTGAGGACTCCCTTTACACCGGGGAGCTGTTTTTT
-	TRBJ1-2	TRBD1	TRBV18	CASSQGQGQYYGYTF	TGTGCCAGCTCCCAGGGACAGGGACAGTACTATGGCTACACCTTC
once	TRBJ2-7	-	TRBV28	CASSGTPKRSYEQYF	TGTGCCAGCAGCGGGACACCCAAGAGGTCCTACGAGCAGTACTTC
-	TRBJ1-6	TRBD1	TRBV7-3	CASSPTGGENSPLHF	TGTGCCAGCAGCCCGACAGGGGGCGAAAATTCACCCCTCCACTTT
-	TRBJ2-7	TRBD1	TRBV2	CASYRDRGDEQYF	TGTGCCAGTTACCGGGACAGGGGGGACGAGCAGTACTTC
-	TRBJ1-5	-	TRBV27	CASSLGRVNQPQHF	TGTGCCAGCAGTTTGGGCAGGGTCAATCAGCCCCAGCATTTT